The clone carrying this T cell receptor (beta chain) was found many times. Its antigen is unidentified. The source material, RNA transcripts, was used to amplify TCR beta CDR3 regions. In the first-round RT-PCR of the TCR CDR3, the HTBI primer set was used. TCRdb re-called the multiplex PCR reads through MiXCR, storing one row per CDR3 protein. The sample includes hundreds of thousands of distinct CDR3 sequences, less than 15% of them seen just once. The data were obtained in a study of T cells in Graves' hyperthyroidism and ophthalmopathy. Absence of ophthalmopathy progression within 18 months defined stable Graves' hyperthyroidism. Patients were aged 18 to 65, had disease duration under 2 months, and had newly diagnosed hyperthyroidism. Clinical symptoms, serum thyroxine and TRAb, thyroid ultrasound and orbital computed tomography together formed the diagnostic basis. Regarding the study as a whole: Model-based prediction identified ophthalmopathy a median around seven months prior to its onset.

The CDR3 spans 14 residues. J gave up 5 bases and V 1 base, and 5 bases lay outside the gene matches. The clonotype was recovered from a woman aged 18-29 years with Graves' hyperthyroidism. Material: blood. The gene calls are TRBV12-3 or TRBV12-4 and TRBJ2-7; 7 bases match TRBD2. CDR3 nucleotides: TGTGCCAGCAGTTTAGGGGGAGCGGGGAACGAGCAGTACTTC. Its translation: CASSLGGAGNEQYF.